Below, one T cell receptor (beta chain) is given with its context. This CDR3 has 17 residues. Germline V CDR1 and CDR2: KGHSH, LQKENI. The V and J ends lost 3 bases and 4 bases respectively, with 21 bases between them. These data belong to a study of CD8+ T cells in alopecia areata. Looking at the study overall: Tofacitinib continued for 6 to 18 months and was then withheld for 6 months.

Investigators sorted PBMCs to obtain both CD4+ and CD8+ T cells. Reverse transcription of extracted RNA yielded cDNA, which provided the sequencing template. The assay was immunoSEQ multiplex PCR, and TCRdb's table has in-frame clones only and misses some. The repertoire holds around 140,000 clones, with around 87% as singletons. The sample in question was CD8+ T cells sorted from blood, obtained at week 0. The genes are TRBV18 and TRBJ1-1; D is unresolved. The sequence was collected from a human donor with alopecia areata. DNA for the CDR3: TGTGCCAGCTCACCCAACGGCGACCTCCAATGGGGCACTGAAGCTTTCTTT. Its protein product is CASSPNGDLQWGTEAFF.